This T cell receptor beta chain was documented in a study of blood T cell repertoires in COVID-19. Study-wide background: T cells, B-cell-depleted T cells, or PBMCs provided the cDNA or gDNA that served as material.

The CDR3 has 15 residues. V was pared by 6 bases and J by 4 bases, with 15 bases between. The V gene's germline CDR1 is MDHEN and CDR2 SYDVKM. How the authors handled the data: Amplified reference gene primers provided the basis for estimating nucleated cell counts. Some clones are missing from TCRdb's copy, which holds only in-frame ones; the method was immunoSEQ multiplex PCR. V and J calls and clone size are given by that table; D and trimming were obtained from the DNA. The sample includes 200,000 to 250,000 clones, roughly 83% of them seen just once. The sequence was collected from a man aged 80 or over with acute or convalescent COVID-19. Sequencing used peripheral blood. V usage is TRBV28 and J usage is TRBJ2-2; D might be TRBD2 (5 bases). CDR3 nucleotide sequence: TGTGCCAGCAGGGCATCTTTTCGGGGCACCGGGGAGCTGTTTTTT. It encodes CASRASFRGTGELFF.